This T cell receptor beta chain was identified during a study of early T cells in non-severe SARS-CoV-2 infection (dated by TCRdb to 2020 to 2022). About the full investigation: Because TCR sequencing was done on bulk RNA from unsorted whole blood, the alpha and beta chains could not be paired. What the study reported, not specific to this receptor: VDJdb matching was skewed toward anti-spike CD8 responses and likely underestimated virus-specific expansions, missing private and CD4 specificities.

As encoded in the germline V gene, CDR1 is MGHDK while CDR2 is SYGVNS. Spanning cysteine to phenylalanine, the CDR3 consists of 13 amino acids. Of all the DNA, just the CDR3 is kept, 39 bases in frame from base 1. To prepare the library, 5' RACE was applied. For sequencing, a NextSeq 500 was employed. Unique molecular identifiers were attached to individual cDNA molecules in the TCR library protocol so that sequencing error and PCR bias could be corrected. Both TCR alpha and beta chains were sequenced, and tight co-correlation was observed between alpha and beta sequence abundances in each sample. Per the authors' processing: Decombinator V4 was used to annotate TCR sequences for V gene, J gene and CDR3. TCRs were defined as expanded if a significant change between any two time points was detected under a Poisson model with p below 0.0001. TCR abundances were normalised to the total number of TCRs sequenced in each sample and reported as counts per million. MAIT TCRs were defined by TRAV1-2 paired with TRAJ12, TRAJ20 or TRAJ33, and iNKT TCRs by TRAV10 paired with TRAJ18. VDJdb, accessed 1 November 2021, was searched for CMV, EBV and SARS-CoV-2 annotated TCRs, with TCRs annotated for multiple antigens excluded. The public reads were run again by TCRdb, first through fastp at Q25 and then through MiXCR, and only productive beta chains were kept. All rows with the same CDR3 protein become a single entry with the most common DNA and genes. The V and J calls were determined by TCRdb, not by the authors. In this sample the table shows about 60,000 distinct CDR3 sequences, 8% to 9.5% of which occur a single time. The ten largest clones take up approximately 16% of the sample.

Set within a cohort of healthcare workers in London, UK, this nested case-control study involved weekly PCR testing of nasopharyngeal swabs along with blood sampling. Healthcare workers were recruited during the week of the UK lockdown, between 23 and 31 March 2020, and followed weekly for up to about 15 weeks. A remark on this clonotype: No cognate antigen has been identified for it. Since a much larger clone is just one base distant, this may be a read error.

The sequence was collected from an adult who was a healthcare worker with PCR-confirmed SARS-CoV-2 infection or an uninfected control (not recorded which). This sequence uses TRBV25-1 and TRBJ2-2; the D gene is perhaps TRBD2, from 5 matching bases. Sequencing was done on a sample of whole blood. The DNA sequence is TGTACCAGCAGTGAATTACGGGGCGGGGAGCTGTTTTTT. The translation is CTSSELRGGELFF.